This T cell receptor beta chain was sequenced during a study of beta chain features in type 1 diabetes. Trimming took 4 bases from V and 1 from J; bases not matched to a gene: 0. The germline V gene has CDR1 LNHDA and CDR2 SQIVND (reference sequence). The CDR3 runs to 13 residues. Only a few counts were recorded for this clone. Sequenced material consisted of expressed TCRB transcripts (all of the isolated RNA was reverse transcribed). The table came from immunoSEQ multiplex PCR; TCRdb's copy has only in-frame clones and leaves some out. Seen here are around 250,000 clones, roughly 14% observed once, and the top ten hold 0.026%.

The chain carries TRBV19 and TRBJ1-1, with 7 bases matching TRBD1. Sequencing input: naive CD4+ T cells from blood. This receptor was obtained from a woman in her thirties or forties in good health. The CDR3 bases are TGTGCCAGTAGTAGGGACAGGAACACTGAAGCTTTCTTT. The encoded protein is CASSRDRNTEAFF.